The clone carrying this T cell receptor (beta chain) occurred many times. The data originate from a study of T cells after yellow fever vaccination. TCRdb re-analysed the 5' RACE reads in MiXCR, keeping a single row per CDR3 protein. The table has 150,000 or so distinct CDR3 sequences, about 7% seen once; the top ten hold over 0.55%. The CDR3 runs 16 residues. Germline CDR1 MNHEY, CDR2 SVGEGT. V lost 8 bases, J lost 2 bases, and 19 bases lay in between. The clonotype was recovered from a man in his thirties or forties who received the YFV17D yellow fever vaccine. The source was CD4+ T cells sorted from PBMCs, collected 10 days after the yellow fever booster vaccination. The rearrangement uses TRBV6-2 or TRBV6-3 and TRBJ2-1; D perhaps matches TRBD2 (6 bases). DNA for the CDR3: TGTGCCAGCCGAAGCCGCGGGAACGCAACCTACAATGAGCAGTTCTTC. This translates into CASRSRGNATYNEQFF.